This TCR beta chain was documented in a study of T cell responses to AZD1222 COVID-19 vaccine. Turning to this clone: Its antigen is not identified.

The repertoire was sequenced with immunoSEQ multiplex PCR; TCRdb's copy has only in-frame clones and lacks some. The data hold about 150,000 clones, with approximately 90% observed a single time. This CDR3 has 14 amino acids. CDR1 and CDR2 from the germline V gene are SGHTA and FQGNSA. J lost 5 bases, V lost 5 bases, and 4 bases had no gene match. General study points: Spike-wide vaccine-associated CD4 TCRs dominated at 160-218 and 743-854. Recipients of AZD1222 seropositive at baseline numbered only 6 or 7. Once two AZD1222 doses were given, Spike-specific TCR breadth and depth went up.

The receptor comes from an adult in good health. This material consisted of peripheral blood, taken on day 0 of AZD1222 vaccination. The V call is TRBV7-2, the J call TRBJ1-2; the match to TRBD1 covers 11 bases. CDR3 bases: TGTGCCAGCAGCCCAGGGACAGGGGGGTATGGCTACACCTTC. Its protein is CASSPGTGGYGYTF.